In this sample, the clone carrying this TCR beta chain turned up once. No antigen is known for it. Each TCR beta cDNA library carried unique molecular identifiers. From the PCR reads, TCRdb called clonotypes with MiXCR, one entry per CDR3 protein. This sample carries about 540,000 distinct CDR3 sequences, 34% of them seen once, and the ten largest clones take 4.5% to 7.5%. This specimen comes from a study of post-analysis software for immune sequencing data. The ends lost 4 bases at V and 4 bases at J; junction bases unmatched: 10. The CDR3 is 15 amino acids. Germline V gene data show CDR1 as DFQATT and CDR2 as SNEGSKA (reference sequence). Whole-study findings and limits: Controls had lower frequencies than patients of 4 or 5 TRBV segments, which included TRBV5-6, TRBV5-1 and TRBV20-1.

The sequenced sample consisted of blood. V gene TRBV20-1 combines with J gene TRBJ1-5; 7 nucleotides agree with TRBD1. This sequence was found in a girl between 2 and 17 years old with multiple sclerosis. The CDR3 nucleotides read TGCAGTGCTATAAGGGATTGGGGACAGAATCAGCCCCAGCATTTT. It is translated as CSAIRDWGQNQPQHF.